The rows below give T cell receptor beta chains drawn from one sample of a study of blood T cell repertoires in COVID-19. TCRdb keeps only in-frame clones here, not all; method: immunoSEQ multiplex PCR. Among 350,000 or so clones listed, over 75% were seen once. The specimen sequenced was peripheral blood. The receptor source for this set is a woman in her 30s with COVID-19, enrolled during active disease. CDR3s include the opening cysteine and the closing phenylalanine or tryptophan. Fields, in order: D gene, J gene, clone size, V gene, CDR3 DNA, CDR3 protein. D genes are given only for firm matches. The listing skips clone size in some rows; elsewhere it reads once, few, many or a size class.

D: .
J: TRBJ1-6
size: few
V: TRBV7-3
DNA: TGTGCCAGCAGCTTTCCAGGCCTGCCCCTCCACTTT
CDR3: CASSFPGLPLHF

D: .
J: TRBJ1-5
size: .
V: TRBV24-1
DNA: TGTGCCACCAGTGATTCCTCCACGAGGGGGCAGCCCCAGCATTTT
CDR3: CATSDSSTRGQPQHF

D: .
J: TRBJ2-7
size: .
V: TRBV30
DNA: TGTGCCTGGAGTGTACCTCGGGTCTATGCCTACGAGCAGTACTTC
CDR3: CAWSVPRVYAYEQYF

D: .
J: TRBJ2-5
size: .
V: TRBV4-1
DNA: TGCGCCAGCAGCCAAGCCCCCGGGAGGGGGCAGAAAGAGACCCAGTACTTC
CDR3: CASSQAPGRGQKETQYF

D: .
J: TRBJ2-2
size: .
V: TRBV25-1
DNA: TGTGCCAGCAGTCATATCCTTCCCGGGGGTGAGAACACCGGGGAGCTGTTTTTT
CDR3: CASSHILPGGENTGELFF

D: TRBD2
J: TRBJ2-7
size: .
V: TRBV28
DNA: TGTGCCAGCAGTTTGGGACTAGCGGGAGGCAGCTCCTACGAGCAGTACTTC
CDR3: CASSLGLAGGSSYEQYF

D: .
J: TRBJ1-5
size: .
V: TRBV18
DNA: TGTGCCAGCTCCCTCAGGACAAGTAGCAATCAGCCCCAGCATTTT
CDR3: CASSLRTSSNQPQHF

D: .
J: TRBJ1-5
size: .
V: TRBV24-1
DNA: TGTGCCACCAGTGACAGCGGGAACGGTTTAGCAAATCAGCCCCAGCATTTT
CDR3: CATSDSGNGLANQPQHF

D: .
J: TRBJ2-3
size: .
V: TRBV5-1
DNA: TGCGCCAGCCGACCGGGATCTAGCACAGATACGCAGTATTTT
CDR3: CASRPGSSTDTQYF

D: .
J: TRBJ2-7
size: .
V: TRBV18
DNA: TGTGCCAGCTCACCACCAAGCGGGTCGCCCTACGAGCAGTACTTC
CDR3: CASSPPSGSPYEQYF

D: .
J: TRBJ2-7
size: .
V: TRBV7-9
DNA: TGTGCCAGCAGCCAGGACATTTACGAGCAGTACTTC
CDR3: CASSQDIYEQYF

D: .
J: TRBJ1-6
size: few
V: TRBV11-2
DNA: TGTGCCAGCAGCTTAGATCTGGGGGCAAGCTCACCCCTCCACTTT
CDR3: CASSLDLGASSPLHF

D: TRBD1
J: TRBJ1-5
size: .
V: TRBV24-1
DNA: TGTGCCACCAGTGAGAGACAGGGGATGCCCCAGCATTTT
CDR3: CATSERQGMPQHF

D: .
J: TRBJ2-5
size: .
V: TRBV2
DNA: TGTGCCAGCAGTGAAGAACTGCTGGAGGCGGGGACCCAGTACTTC
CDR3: CASSEELLEAGTQYF

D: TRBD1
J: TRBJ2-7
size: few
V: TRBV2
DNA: TGTGCCAGCAATAGTTTCGGGACAGATTCCTACGAGCAGTACTTC
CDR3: CASNSFGTDSYEQYF

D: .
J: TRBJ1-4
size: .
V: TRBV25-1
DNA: TGTGCCAGCAGTGAATATACCGGGTCCCATGAAAAACTGTTTTTT
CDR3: CASSEYTGSHEKLFF

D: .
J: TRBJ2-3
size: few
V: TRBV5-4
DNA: TGTGCCAGCAGCTTGGGGGTAGCGGCAGACACAGATACGCAGTATTTT
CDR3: CASSLGVAADTDTQYF

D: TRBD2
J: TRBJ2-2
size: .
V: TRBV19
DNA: TGTGCCAGTAGTTACACTAGCGGGACCGGGGAGCTGTTTTTT
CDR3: CASSYTSGTGELFF

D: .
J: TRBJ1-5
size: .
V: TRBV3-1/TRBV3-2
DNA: TGTGCCAGCAGCTTGGGACAACAGGCCAATCAGCCCCAGCATTTT
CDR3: CASSLGQQANQPQHF

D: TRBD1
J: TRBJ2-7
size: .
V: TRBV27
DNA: TGTGCCAGCAGTCCCCACCGGACAGGGGAGACTTACGAGCAGTACTTC
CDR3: CASSPHRTGETYEQYF

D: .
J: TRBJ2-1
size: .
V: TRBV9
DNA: TGTGCCAGCAGCGCCCCCGGGACAACCTACAATGAGCAGTTCTTC
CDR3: CASSAPGTTYNEQFF

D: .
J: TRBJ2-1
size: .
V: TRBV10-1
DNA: TGCGCCAGCAGTGAGCGGAGAGCCAGACCTGTCAATGAGCAGTTCTTC
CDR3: CASSERRARPVNEQFF

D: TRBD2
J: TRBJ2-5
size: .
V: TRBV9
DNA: TGTGCCAGCAGCCCCAGAAGGGTAGCGGGAGTAGAGACCCAGTACTTC
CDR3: CASSPRRVAGVETQYF

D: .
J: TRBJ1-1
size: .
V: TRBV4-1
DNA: TGCGCCAGCAGCCAAGAACAGGGCACATTCACTGAAGCTTTCTTT
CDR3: CASSQEQGTFTEAFF